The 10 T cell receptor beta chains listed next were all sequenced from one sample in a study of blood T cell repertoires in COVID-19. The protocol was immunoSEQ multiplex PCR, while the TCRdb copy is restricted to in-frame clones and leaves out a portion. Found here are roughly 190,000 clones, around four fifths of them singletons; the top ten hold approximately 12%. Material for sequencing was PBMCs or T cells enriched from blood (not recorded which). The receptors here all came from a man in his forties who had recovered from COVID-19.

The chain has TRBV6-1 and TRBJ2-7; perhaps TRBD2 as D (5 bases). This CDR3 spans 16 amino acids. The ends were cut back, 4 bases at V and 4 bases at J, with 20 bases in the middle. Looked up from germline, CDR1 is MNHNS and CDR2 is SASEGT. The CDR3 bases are TGTGCCAGCAGTGGCGCTACTAGTTTATCGGGGTACGAGCAGTACTTC. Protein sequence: CASSGATSLSGYEQYF.

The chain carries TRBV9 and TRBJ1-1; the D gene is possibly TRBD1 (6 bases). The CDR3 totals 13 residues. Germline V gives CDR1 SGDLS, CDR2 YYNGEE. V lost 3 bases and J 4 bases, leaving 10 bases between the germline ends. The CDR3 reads CASSAGDITEAFF. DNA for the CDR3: TGTGCCAGCAGCGCCGGGGACATCACTGAAGCTTTCTTT.

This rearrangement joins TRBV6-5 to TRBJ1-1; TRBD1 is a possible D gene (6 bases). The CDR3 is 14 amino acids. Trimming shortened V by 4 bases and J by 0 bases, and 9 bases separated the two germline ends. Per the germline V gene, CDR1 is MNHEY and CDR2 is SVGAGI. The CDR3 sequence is CASSLQGLNTEAFF. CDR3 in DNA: TGTGCCAGCAGTTTACAGGGTTTGAACACTGAAGCTTTCTTT.

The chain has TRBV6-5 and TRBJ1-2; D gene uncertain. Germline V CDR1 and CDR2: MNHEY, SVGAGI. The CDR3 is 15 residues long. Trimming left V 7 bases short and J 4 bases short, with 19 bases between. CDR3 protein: CASKRGTDGSYGYTF. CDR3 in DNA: TGTGCCAGCAAGCGCGGTACGGACGGGAGCTATGGCTACACCTTC.

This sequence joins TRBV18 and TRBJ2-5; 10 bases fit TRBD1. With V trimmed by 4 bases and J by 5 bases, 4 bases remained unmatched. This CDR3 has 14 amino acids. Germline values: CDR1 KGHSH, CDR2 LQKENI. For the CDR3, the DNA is TGTGCCAGCTCACTTGACAGGGGGCTCGAGACCCAGTACTTC. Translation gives CASSLDRGLETQYF.

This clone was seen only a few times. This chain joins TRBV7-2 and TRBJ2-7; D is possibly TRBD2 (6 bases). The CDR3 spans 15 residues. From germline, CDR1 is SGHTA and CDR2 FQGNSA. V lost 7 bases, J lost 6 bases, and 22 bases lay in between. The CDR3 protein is CASTLSRDFLVEQYF. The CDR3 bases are TGTGCCAGCACCCTTAGCAGGGACTTCCTTGTCGAGCAGTACTTC.

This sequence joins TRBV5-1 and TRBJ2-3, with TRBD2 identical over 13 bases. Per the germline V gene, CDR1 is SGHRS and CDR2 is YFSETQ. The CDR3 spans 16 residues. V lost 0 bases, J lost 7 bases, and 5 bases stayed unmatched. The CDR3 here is CASSLGGTSGMYTQYF. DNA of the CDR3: TGCGCCAGCAGCTTGGGTGGGACTAGCGGGATGTATACGCAGTATTTT.

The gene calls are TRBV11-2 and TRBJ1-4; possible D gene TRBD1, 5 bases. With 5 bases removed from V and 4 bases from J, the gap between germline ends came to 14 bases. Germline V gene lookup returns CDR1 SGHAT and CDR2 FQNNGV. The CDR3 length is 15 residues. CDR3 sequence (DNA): TGTGCCAGCAGCCCCCGGGGAGGGGTTAATGAAAAACTGTTTTTT. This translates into CASSPRGGVNEKLFF.

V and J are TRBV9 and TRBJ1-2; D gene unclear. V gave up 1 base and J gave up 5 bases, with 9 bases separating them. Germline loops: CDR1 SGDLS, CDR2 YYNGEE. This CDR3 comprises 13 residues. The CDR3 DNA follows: TGTGCCAGCAGCGTAACACAGCAATATGGCTACACCTTC. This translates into CASSVTQQYGYTF. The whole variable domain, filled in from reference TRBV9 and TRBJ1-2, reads DSGVTQTPKHLITATGQRVTLRCSPRSGDLSVYWYQQSLDQGLQFLIQYYNGEERAKGNILERFSAQQFPDLHSELNLSSLELGDSALYFCASSVTQQYGYTFGSGTRLTVV.

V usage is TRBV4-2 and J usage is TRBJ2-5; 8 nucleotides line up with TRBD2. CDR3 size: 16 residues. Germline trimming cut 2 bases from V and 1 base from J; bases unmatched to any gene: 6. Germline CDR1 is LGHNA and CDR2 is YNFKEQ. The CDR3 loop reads CASSQKLSGGQETQYF. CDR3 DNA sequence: TGTGCCAGCAGCCAAAAGCTCAGCGGGGGCCAAGAGACCCAGTACTTC.